These 16 T cell receptor delta chains came from one sample sequenced in a study of Vδ1+ human thymocytes. Findings and caveats of the study: Thymic TRG and TRD repertoires appeared highly polyclonal.

Their recognized antigens are unknown. Sequences come from RNA converted to cDNA by reverse transcription. Pooled V-gene forward primers with one constant-region reverse primer generated the CDR3 amplicons by multiplex PCR. TCRdb re-processed the multiplex PCR reads via CATT. The table records some 19,000 delta-chain clones, over 7% of them present only once. The sample comprised Vdelta1+ gamma-delta thymocytes from the thymus. Subset reported: FACS-sorted CD3+ TCRalphabeta- TCRVdelta1+ TCRVdelta2- thymocytes. The receptors come from a child under two years old who had congenital heart surgery.

The chain has TRDV1 and TRDJ1; 11 bases line up with TRDD3. This CDR3 is built from 22 residues. V lost 2 bases to trimming and J lost 3 bases; unmatched junction nucleotides: 23. Germline CDR1 and CDR2: TSWWSYY and QGS. The CDR3, as DNA: TGTGCTCTTGGGGAAAGGCAGGACCTACGGGGACTGGGGGATAGATTTGCCGATAAACTCATCTTT. Translated: CALGERQDLRGLGDRFADKLIF.

The V gene is TRDV1, the J gene TRDJ1, with TRDD3 matching over 9 bases. The CDR3 runs to 18 residues. The germline V gene encodes CDR1 TSWWSYY and CDR2 QGS. Trimming took 2 bases from V and 2 from J; bases not matched to a gene: 12. The CDR3 bases are TGTGCTCTTGGGGAATGTTGGTCCTGCTGGGGGATGACCGATAAACTCATCTTT. The encoded protein is CALGECWSCWGMTDKLIF.

The chain combines TRDV1 with TRDJ1; no reliable D call. Per germline, CDR1 TSWWSYY and CDR2 QGS. Deletions cut 1 base from V and 6 bases from J, with 9 bases between. This CDR3 is 13 amino acids long. The chain's CDR3 is CALGEPIRNKLIF. The CDR3 DNA reads as TGTGCTCTTGGGGAACCCATTAGGAATAAACTCATCTTT.

In its sample, this clone was seen a few times. The chain joins TRDV1 to TRDJ1; 10 bases map to TRDD3. The germline gives CDR1 TSWWSYY, CDR2 QGS. Trimming at V came to 3 bases and at J to 3 bases, leaving 22 bases not matched to a gene. The CDR3 is 21 residues long. The CDR3 region is CALGELSLGGIRDKYADKLIF. The CDR3 DNA reads TGTGCTCTTGGGGAGCTCTCCCTAGGGGGGATACGCGACAAGTACGCCGATAAACTCATCTTT.

This clone was seen more than once but under ten times. The V call is TRDV1, the J call TRDJ1; 10 nucleotides line up with TRDD3. The V gene's germline CDR1 is TSWWSYY and CDR2 QGS. The V and J ends lost 2 bases and 2 bases, in that order; junction bases with no gene match: 5. This CDR3 region has 16 residues. The CDR3 nucleotides are TGTGCTCTTGGGGAAGATACTGGGGGATTGACCGATAAACTCATCTTT. Translating gives CALGEDTGGLTDKLIF.

This rearrangement joins TRDV1 to TRDJ1, with D perhaps TRDD3 (7 bases). Trimming removed 0 bases at V and 4 bases at J, with 15 bases between. CDR1 and CDR2 from the germline V gene are TSWWSYY and QGS. The CDR3 is 16 amino acids. The CDR3 sequence is CALGELSYRGYDKLIF. DNA of the CDR3: TGTGCTCTTGGGGAACTCTCCTACCGGGGATACGATAAACTCATCTTT.

This clone turned up a few times. The chain couples TRDV1 to TRDJ1, with TRDD3 matching 10 bases. Trimming took 0 bases from V and 0 from J; bases not matched to a gene: 16. Germline V CDR1 and CDR2: TSWWSYY, QGS. This CDR3 spans 21 amino acids. CDR3 in amino acids: CALGELTPTRGDTAYTDKLIF. CDR3 nucleotides: TGTGCTCTTGGGGAACTTACACCTACCAGGGGGGATACGGCGTACACCGATAAACTCATCTTT.

The J gene is TRDJ1, the V gene TRDV1, with TRDD3 matching over 10 bases. In the absence of a J gene in TCRdb, the DNA was matched to germline to assign it here. Germline V gene sequence: CDR1 TSWWSYY, CDR2 QGS. This CDR3 is 19 amino acids long. J gave up 0 bases and V 0 bases, and 10 bases lay outside the gene matches. The CDR3 DNA reads TGTGCTCTTGGGGAACTTATCCGGGTACTGGGGGATTACACCGATAAACTCATCTTT. Its translation is CALGELIRVLGDYTDKLIF.

This clone appeared a few times. The V call is TRDV2, the J call TRDJ1; D is unresolved. The CDR3 runs to 15 residues. Germline V lookup: CDR1 GEAIGNYY, CDR2 EKD. V was clipped by 4 bases and J by 10 bases, with 24 bases between them. This CDR3 reads CACEVGGPRPVRLIF. The CDR3 DNA reads as TGTGCCTGTGAGGTAGGTGGGCCCCGACCGGTTAGACTCATCTTT.

This chain connects TRDV1 to TRDJ1; the D gene is possibly TRDD2 (5 bases). TCRdb carries no J gene annotation; the J gene was assigned here by matching the DNA with germline. Germline V gene data show CDR1 as TSWWSYY and CDR2 as QGS. The CDR3 runs to 21 residues. The V and J ends lost 1 base and 1 base respectively, with 28 bases between them. The CDR3 is CALGEPLLPLSSHWTTDKLIF. CDR3 sequence (DNA): TGTGCTCTTGGGGAACCGCTTTTACCGCTTTCCTCGCATTGGACCACCGATAAACTCATCTTT.

The chain has TRDV3 and TRDJ1, with TRDD3 matching 10 bases. Germline V gene sequence: CDR1 TVYSNPD, CDR2 GDNSRS (reference sequence). This CDR3 has 21 amino acids. V lost 2 bases and J lost 2; bases outside the gene matches: 26. CDR3: CAFPSRGGGYRPAAITDKLIF. The CDR3 DNA reads as TGTGCCTTTCCTTCCCGTGGTGGGGGATACCGCCCCGCGGCGATTACCGATAAACTCATCTTT.

V usage is TRDV1 and J usage is TRDJ1; 8 bases match TRDD3. CDR3 size: 20 residues. The trim removed 1 base at V and 0 bases at J, leaving 16 bases unmatched. Germline V gene lookup returns CDR1 TSWWSYY and CDR2 QGS. CDR3 protein: CALGEPCQSLLGGYTDKLIF. The CDR3 DNA reads as TGTGCTCTTGGGGAACCCTGCCAGTCCTTACTGGGGGGGTACACCGATAAACTCATCTTT.

The rearrangement uses TRDV1 and TRDJ1; TRDD2 matches 9 bases. The J gene was missing in TCRdb and was found by matching the end of the DNA to germline. The trim removed 3 bases at V and 2 bases at J, leaving 7 bases unmatched. This CDR3 is built from 16 residues. Germline lookup yields CDR1 TSWWSYY and CDR2 QGS. The CDR3 DNA reads as TGTGCTCTTGGGGATCCCTTCCTACGTAAAACCGATAAACTCATCTTT. Translation gives CALGDPFLRKTDKLIF.

By frequency in the sample, this clone is medium-sized. This sequence joins TRDV2 and TRDJ1; 13 bases are a match to TRDD3. The CDR3 totals 19 residues. The germline V gene encodes CDR1 GEAIGNYY and CDR2 EKD. V was clipped by 2 bases and J by 1 base; unmatched bases: 12. The CDR3 DNA follows: TGTGCCTGTGACATATTACTGGGGGATACGGGGCCTGGCACCGATAAACTCATCTTT. Protein product: CACDILLGDTGPGTDKLIF.

This clone has a handful of counts. The chain has TRDV1 and TRDJ1, with 8 bases matching TRDD3. The CDR3 consists of 19 residues. CDR1 and CDR2 (germline): TSWWSYY, QGS. The V and J ends lost 1 base and 0 bases, in that order; junction bases with no gene match: 13. CDR3 coding DNA: TGTGCTCTTGGGGAACCGGCGGCGTTACTGGGGGCTAACACCGATAAACTCATCTTT. Protein product: CALGEPAALLGANTDKLIF.

Note on this clone: With a much larger clone just one base away, this may be a read error. The same CDR3 is also encoded by other DNA sequences in this sample. The rearrangement links TRDV2 to TRDJ1; 10 positions match TRDD3. This CDR3 is 15 amino acids long. Germline CDR1 reads GEAIGNYY; CDR2 reads EKD. CDR3 amino acids: CACDWYWGIYDKLIF. In DNA form, the CDR3 reads TGTGCCTGTGACTGGTACTGGGGGATCTACGATAAGCTCATCTTT.